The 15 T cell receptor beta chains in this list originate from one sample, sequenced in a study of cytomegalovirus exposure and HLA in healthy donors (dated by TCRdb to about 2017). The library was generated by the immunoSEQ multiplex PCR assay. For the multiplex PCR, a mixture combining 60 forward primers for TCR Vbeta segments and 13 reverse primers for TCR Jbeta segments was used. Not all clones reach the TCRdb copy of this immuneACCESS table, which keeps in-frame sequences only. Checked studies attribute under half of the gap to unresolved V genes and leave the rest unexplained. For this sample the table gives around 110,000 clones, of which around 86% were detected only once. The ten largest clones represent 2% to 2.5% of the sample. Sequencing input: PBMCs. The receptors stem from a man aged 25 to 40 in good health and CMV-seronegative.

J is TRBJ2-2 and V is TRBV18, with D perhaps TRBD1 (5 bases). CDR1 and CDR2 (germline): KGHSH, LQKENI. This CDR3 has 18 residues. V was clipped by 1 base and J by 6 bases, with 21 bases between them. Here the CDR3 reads CASSPLAQGFVYPGELFF. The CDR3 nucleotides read TGTGCCAGCTCACCACTTGCGCAGGGATTCGTTTACCCCGGGGAGCTGTTTTTT.

The CDR3 spells CASSSRRDRGWDEQFF. DNA of the CDR3: TGTGCCAGCAGCTCGCGCCGGGACAGGGGGTGGGATGAGCAGTTCTTC. J is TRBJ2-1 and V is TRBV11-2, with 11 positions matching TRBD1. There are 16 residues in the CDR3. Germline V lookup: CDR1 SGHAT, CDR2 FQNNGV. V was pared by 4 bases and J by 8 bases, with 10 bases of the junction left unmatched.

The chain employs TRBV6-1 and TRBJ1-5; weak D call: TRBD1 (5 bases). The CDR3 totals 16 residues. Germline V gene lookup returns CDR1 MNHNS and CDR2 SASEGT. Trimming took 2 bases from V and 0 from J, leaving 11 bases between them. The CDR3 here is CASSESGGNSNQPQHF. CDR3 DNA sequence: TGTGCCAGCAGTGAATCGGGGGGTAATAGCAATCAGCCCCAGCATTTT.

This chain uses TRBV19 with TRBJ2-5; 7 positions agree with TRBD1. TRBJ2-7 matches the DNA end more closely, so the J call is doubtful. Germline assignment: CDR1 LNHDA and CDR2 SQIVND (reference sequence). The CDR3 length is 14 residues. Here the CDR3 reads CASSPGQVSYEQYF. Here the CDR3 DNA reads TGTGCCAGTAGTCCAGGACAGGTATCCTACGAGCAGTACTTC.

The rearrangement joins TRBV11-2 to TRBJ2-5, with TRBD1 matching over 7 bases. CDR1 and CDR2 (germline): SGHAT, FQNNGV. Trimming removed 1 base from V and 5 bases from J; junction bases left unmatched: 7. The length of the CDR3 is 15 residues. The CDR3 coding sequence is TGTGCCAGCAGCTTAGGGGGACAGAAATGGGAGACCCAGTACTTC. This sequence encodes CASSLGGQKWETQYF. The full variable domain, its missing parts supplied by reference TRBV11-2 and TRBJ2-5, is EAGVAQSPRYKIIEKRQSVAFWCNPISGHATLYWYQQILGQGPKLLIQFQNNGVVDDSQLPKDRFSAERLKGVDSTLKIQPAKLEDSAVYLCASSLGGQKWETQYFGPGTRLLVL.

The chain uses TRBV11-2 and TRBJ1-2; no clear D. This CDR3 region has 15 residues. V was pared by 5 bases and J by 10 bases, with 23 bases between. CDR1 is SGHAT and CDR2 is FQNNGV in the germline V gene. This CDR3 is CASSPGWGNTIFYTF. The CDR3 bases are TGTGCCAGCAGCCCGGGATGGGGAAATACGATTTTCTACACCTTC.

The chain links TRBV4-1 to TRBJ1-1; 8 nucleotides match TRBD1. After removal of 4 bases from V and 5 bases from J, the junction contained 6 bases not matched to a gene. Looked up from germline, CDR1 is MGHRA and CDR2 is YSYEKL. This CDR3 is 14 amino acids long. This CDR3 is CASSLVRTGTEAFF. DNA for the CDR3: TGCGCCAGCAGCCTTGTCAGGACAGGGACTGAAGCTTTCTTT.

The CDR3 sequence: CASSLLGQGATNEKLFF. CDR3 in DNA: TGTGCCAGCAGCTTACTGGGACAGGGGGCAACTAATGAAAAACTGTTTTTT. V and J are TRBV7-2 and TRBJ1-4, with 11 bases lining up with TRBD1. The germline V gene encodes CDR1 SGHTA and CDR2 FQGNSA. Germline trimming cut 2 bases from V and 0 bases from J; bases unmatched to any gene: 2. The CDR3 length is 17 residues.

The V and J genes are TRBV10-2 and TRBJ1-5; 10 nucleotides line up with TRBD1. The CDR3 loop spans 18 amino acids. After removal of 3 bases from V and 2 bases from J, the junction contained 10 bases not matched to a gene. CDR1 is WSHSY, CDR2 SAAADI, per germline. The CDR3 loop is CASSDGGQGFVGNQPQHF. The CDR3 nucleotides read TGCGCCAGCAGTGATGGGGGACAGGGGTTCGTCGGCAATCAGCCCCAGCATTTT.

CDR3 DNA: TGTGCCAGCAGCTTGAGGGGGATGGGGGATAATTCACCCCTCCACTTT. It encodes CASSLRGMGDNSPLHF. The chain has TRBV5-4 and TRBJ1-6, with D perhaps TRBD1 (6 bases). Looked up from germline, CDR1 is SGHNT and CDR2 is YYREEE (reference sequence). The CDR3 is 16 residues long. V lost 1 base and J lost 5, with 13 bases in between.

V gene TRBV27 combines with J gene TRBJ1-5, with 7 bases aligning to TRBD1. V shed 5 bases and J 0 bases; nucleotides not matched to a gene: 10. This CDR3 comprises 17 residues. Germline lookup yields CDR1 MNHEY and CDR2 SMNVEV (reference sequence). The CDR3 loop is CASSPKRGTVSNQPQHF. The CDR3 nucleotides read TGTGCCAGCAGTCCGAAAAGAGGGACAGTTAGCAATCAGCCCCAGCATTTT.

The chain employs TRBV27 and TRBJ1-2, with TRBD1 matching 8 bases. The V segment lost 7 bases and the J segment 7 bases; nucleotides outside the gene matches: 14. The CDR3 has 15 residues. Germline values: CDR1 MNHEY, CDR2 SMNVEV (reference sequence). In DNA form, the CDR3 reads TGTGCCAGCACTTCGTCCCGGGACAGGATCGGTGGCTACACCTTC. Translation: CASTSSRDRIGGYTF.

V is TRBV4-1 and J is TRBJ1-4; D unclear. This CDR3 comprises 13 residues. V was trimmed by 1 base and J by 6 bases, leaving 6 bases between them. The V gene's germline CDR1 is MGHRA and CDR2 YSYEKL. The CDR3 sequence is CASSQAPYEKLFF. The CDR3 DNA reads TGCGCCAGCAGCCAAGCCCCCTATGAAAAACTGTTTTTT.

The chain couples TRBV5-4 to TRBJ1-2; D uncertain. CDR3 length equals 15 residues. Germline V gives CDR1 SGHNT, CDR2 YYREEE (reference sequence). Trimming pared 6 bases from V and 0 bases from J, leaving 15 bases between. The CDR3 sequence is CASTTRAVPNYGYTF. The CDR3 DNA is TGTGCCAGCACCACGAGGGCCGTCCCTAACTATGGCTACACCTTC.

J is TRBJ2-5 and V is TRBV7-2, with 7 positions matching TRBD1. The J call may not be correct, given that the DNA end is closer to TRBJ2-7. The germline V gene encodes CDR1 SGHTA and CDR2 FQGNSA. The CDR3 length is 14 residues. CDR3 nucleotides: TGTGCCAGCAGCTTAGGGCCAGACAGGGCCGAGCAGTACTTC. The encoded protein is CASSLGPDRAEQYF.